The text below deals with one T cell receptor (beta chain). The specificity of this receptor is unknown. Base qualities are not provided; no much larger clone lies one nucleotide away. In Seattle, one collaborating source enrolled patients while the infection was active and tracked those patients longitudinally over the course of disease. Each collaborating institution followed its own protocols to collect whole blood in K2EDTA tubes. For TCRbeta analysis, collaborators shipped samples as frozen whole blood, isolated PBMCs, or DNA extracted from either of those sample types. TCRbeta CDR3 regions were amplified from genomic DNA by means of the immunoSEQ Assay, a bias-controlled multiplex PCR. For the original study's pipeline: Within the assay, amplification of reference gene primers was used to estimate how many nucleated cells each sample contained. Sequence reads were collapsed and filtered to measure the absolute abundance of every unique TCRbeta CDR3 rearrangement. For each sample, productive Simpson clonality was calculated as the square root of Simpson's diversity index over productive rearrangements. TCRdb mirrors the immuneACCESS table, restricted to in-frame sequences. Some clones are absent from its copies; in checked studies, under half trace to an unresolved V gene, and the reason for the others is unknown. That table gives V, J and clone size, and the DNA gave D and trimming. The sample contains about 220,000 clones, 85% of them found a single time. Together, the top ten hold roughly 2.2% of the sample.

The data were taken from a study of blood T cell repertoires in COVID-19 (dated by TCRdb to 2019 to 2021). For context, the study as a whole: Samples covering the acute and convalescent phases of COVID-19 were provided by collaborators in the United States, Italy and Spain. The prospective study material was composed of cDNA or gDNA derived from T cells, B-cell-depleted T cells, or PBMCs. Subjects who had been exposed to COVID-19, were actively infected with it, or had recovered from it provided the deeply sampled blood TCRbeta repertoires that made up the dataset. The repertoires were released in a freely available public database meant as a resource for research on the immune response to SARS-CoV-2. The samples were drawn from two sources: the first 160 participants of the ongoing ImmuneRACE study, and 1,000 to 1,500 subjects contributed by 6 global collaborators. Sample metadata almost always included a de-identified subject ID, COVID-19 status, age in years and sex. Where available, HLA class I and class II types were taken from metadata supplied by the sample provider and were not determined by assay-based typing.

The germline V gene gives CDR1 as ENHRY and CDR2 as SYGVKD. Inclusive of the bounding cysteine and phenylalanine, the CDR3 is 13 residues long. The CDR3 DNA has 39 bases and is translated from base 1. V is pruned by 6 bases and J by 2 bases, leaving 4 bases of the junction without a gene match. Overall study results and their limits: The amount of clinical and demographic metadata varied by source and participant and was provided uncurated.

The chain is encoded by TRBV10-3 joined to TRBJ2-7; TRBD1 lines up with 7 middle nucleotides. Sequenced material: peripheral blood. This TCR was recovered from a woman aged 70 to 79 with COVID-19, enrolled during active disease. The CDR3 is CAISGTETYEQYF. The DNA reads as follows: TGTGCCATCAGCGGGACAGAAACCTACGAGCAGTACTTC.